This is a list of T cell receptor beta chains from one sample in a study of shared clonotypes between healthy human individuals. Using immunoSEQ multiplex PCR, the repertoire was profiled, and TCRdb retains in-frame clones only, with some absent. The sample holds 400,000 to 500,000 clones; roughly four fifths are singletons and the top ten take 10% to 15%. Sequenced: PBMCs. Receptor source: a woman aged 40 to 55 in good health. Some clones in this sample may be carry-over from other donors' samples. CDR3s include the opening cysteine and the closing phenylalanine or tryptophan. A D gene is named only where the DNA matches it firmly. The size of a clone is reported for some rows only, either as once, few or many, or as a class for expanded clones.

size,D,J,V,CDR3,DNA
NA,TRBD2,TRBJ2-1,TRBV11-3,CASSWSAGGGYNEQFF,TGTGCCAGCAGCTGGTCAGCGGGAGGGGGCTACAATGAGCAGTTCTTC
NA,NA,TRBJ1-3,TRBV9,CASSVAMGAGGNTIYF,TGTGCCAGCAGCGTAGCTATGGGGGCGGGTGGAAACACCATATATTTT
NA,TRBD2,TRBJ2-3,TRBV14,CASSHALAGRTDTQYF,TGTGCCAGCAGCCATGCTTTAGCGGGGAGGACAGATACGCAGTATTTT
NA,TRBD2,TRBJ2-3,TRBV28,CASSFTSGTDTQYF,TGTGCCAGCAGCTTCACTAGCGGCACAGATACGCAGTATTTT
NA,TRBD2,TRBJ2-1,TRBV7-9,CASSWPSGSSYNEQFF,TGTGCCAGCAGTTGGCCTAGCGGAAGCTCCTACAATGAGCAGTTCTTC
NA,NA,TRBJ1-3,TRBV30,CAWKSNSGNTIYF,TGTGCCTGGAAATCAAACTCTGGAAACACCATATATTTT
once,NA,TRBJ2-7,TRBV5-3,CASSLGQWKGEQYF,TGTGCCAGCAGCTTGGGGCAATGGAAGGGCGAGCAGTACTTC
NA,NA,TRBJ2-7,TRBV27,CASSTRGTQLSYEQYF,TGTGCCAGCAGCACCCGCGGGACGCAGCTCTCCTACGAGCAGTACTTC
NA,NA,TRBJ1-5,TRBV7-2,CASSPGAFPQPQHF,TGTGCCAGCAGCCCCGGGGCATTTCCTCAGCCCCAGCATTTT
NA,TRBD2,TRBJ2-7,TRBV5-1,CASSYILRTSGEQYF,TGCGCCAGCAGCTATATCTTACGGACTAGCGGAGAGCAGTACTTC
NA,NA,TRBJ2-7,TRBV2,CASSVASSSYEQYF,TGTGCCAGCAGTGTCGCTTCGAGCTCCTACGAGCAGTACTTC
once,NA,TRBJ1-1,TRBV7-8,CASSPDRRTEAFF,TGTGCCAGCAGCCCAGACAGGCGAACTGAAGCTTTCTTT
once,NA,TRBJ1-6,TRBV28,CASHSSWGAVNSPLHF,TGTGCCAGCCACTCCTCGTGGGGGGCTGTAAATTCACCCCTCCACTTT
NA,NA,TRBJ2-5,TRBV7-2,CASSLNGGGETQYF,TGTGCCAGCAGCTTAAATGGCGGAGGAGAGACCCAGTACTTC
NA,TRBD1,TRBJ1-2,TRBV11-2,CASSLVWDSRYGYTF,TGTGCCAGCAGCTTAGTTTGGGACAGTCGTTATGGCTACACCTTC
NA,TRBD1,TRBJ2-7,TRBV7-8,CASSLVGTVFYEQYF,TGTGCCAGCAGCTTAGTTGGGACAGTATTCTACGAGCAGTACTTC
NA,NA,TRBJ1-5,TRBV15,CATSRDFGQPQHF,TGTGCCACCAGCAGAGATTTCGGTCAGCCCCAGCATTTT
NA,TRBD2,TRBJ2-1,TRBV27,CASRLAGVIEQFF,TGTGCCAGCCGGCTAGCGGGAGTCATTGAGCAGTTCTTC
NA,NA,TRBJ1-2,TRBV4-1,CASSQGHRDYGYTF,TGCGCCAGCAGCCAGGGGCACAGGGACTATGGCTACACCTTC
NA,TRBD1,TRBJ2-1,TRBV7-2,CASSLSRGRNEQFF,TGTGCCAGCAGCTTAAGCAGGGGGCGGAATGAGCAGTTCTTC
NA,TRBD2,TRBJ2-1,TRBV5-6,CASRLAGGGNEQFF,TGTGCCAGCAGACTAGCGGGAGGGGGTAATGAGCAGTTCTTC
NA,NA,TRBJ1-2,TRBV10-3,CAITAGVVAPNYGYTF,TGTGCCATCACCGCCGGGGTAGTCGCTCCTAACTATGGCTACACCTTC
NA,TRBD2,TRBJ2-2,TRBV11-2,CASSLLAGGTGELFF,TGTGCCAGCAGCTTGCTAGCGGGAGGAACCGGGGAGCTGTTTTTT
once,TRBD2,TRBJ2-3,TRBV27,CASGLAGADTQYF,TGTGCCAGCGGACTTGCGGGAGCAGATACGCAGTATTTT
NA,NA,TRBJ1-3,TRBV5-1,CASSLSGAVGNTIYF,TGCGCCAGCAGCTTATCAGGGGCGGTTGGAAACACCATATATTTT
few,TRBD2,TRBJ2-1,TRBV18,CASSPGEGGWYEQFF,TGTGCCAGCTCACCCGGGGAGGGAGGTTGGTATGAGCAGTTCTTC
NA,NA,TRBJ2-2,TRBV7-3,CASSPGHNTGELFF,TGTGCCAGCAGCCCAGGACACAACACCGGGGAGCTGTTTTTT
NA,TRBD2,TRBJ2-2,TRBV2,CASSEAAGENTGELFF,TGTGCCAGCAGTGAAGCTGCGGGGGAGAACACCGGGGAGCTGTTTTTT
NA,TRBD1,TRBJ2-7,TRBV11-3,CASSPGGQSYEQYF,TGTGCCAGCAGCCCTGGGGGACAGAGCTACGAGCAGTACTTC
NA,NA,TRBJ1-2,TRBV9,CASSVDDLNYGYTF,TGTGCCAGCAGCGTTGATGACCTAAACTATGGCTACACCTTC
NA,NA,TRBJ1-1,TRBV19,CASSFRQALMNTEAFF,TGTGCCAGTAGTTTTCGACAGGCCCTCATGAACACTGAAGCTTTCTTT
NA,NA,TRBJ2-7,TRBV2,CASIPGLTYQQYF,TGTGCCAGCATACCGGGACTTACCTACCAGCAGTACTTC
NA,NA,TRBJ1-1,TRBV28,CASSFGLYRLDTEAFF,TGTGCCAGCAGTTTTGGTCTGTACCGGTTGGACACTGAAGCTTTCTTT